This T cell receptor (beta chain) is drawn from a study of molecular identifiers for immune sequencing clone quantification. Study-wide background: In replicates, RNA from roughly 21,000 or 96,000 naive CD8 cells was split five ways, four sequenced. Points from the study as a whole: Barcode sharing among identical TCR molecules could make large clones appear smaller.

Concerning this clonotype: The antigen remains undetermined.

The CDR3 covers 14 residues. V shed 2 bases and J 4 bases; nucleotides not matched to a gene: 3. Germline V gene data show CDR1 as ENHRY and CDR2 as SYGVKD. Both previously described methods and listed TCR primers were employed to make bulk TCR libraries. TCRdb reanalysed the PCR reads using MiXCR and keeps one entry per CDR3 protein. The data show over 55,000 distinct CDR3 sequences, around 17% seen once. The rearrangement joins TRBV10-3 to TRBJ2-5, with 8 nucleotides matching TRBD1. The sequence was collected from a human donor in good health. Some libraries in this study had Jurkat cell RNA spiked in. The sequenced sample consisted of naive CD8+ T cells from blood, with Jurkat cell RNA spiked in. Subset given: FACS-sorted CD8+CD4-CCR7+CD45RA+ naive T cells. This CDR3 is CAISEGQGRETQYF. For the CDR3, the DNA is TGTGCCATCAGTGAGGGACAGGGACGAGAGACCCAGTACTTC.